These 2 T cell receptor beta chains were all obtained from the same sample, sequenced in a study of T cells after yellow fever vaccination. A single record per CDR3 protein comes from TCRdb applying MiXCR to the 5' RACE reads. Altogether some 300,000 distinct CDR3 sequences are present, around 9.3% being singletons, with the ten largest covering 3% to 4%. The input for sequencing was CD4+ T cells sorted from PBMCs, taken 5 days after the yellow fever booster vaccination. All receptors derive from a man between 18 and 35 years old who received the YFV17D yellow fever vaccine.

In this sample, this clonotype turned up many times. V gene TRBV9 combines with J gene TRBJ1-1; no reliable D call. There are 13 residues in the CDR3. The V end was cut by 2 bases, the J end by 0 bases, with 5 bases between. Germline-derived CDR1 and CDR2 are SGDLS and YYNGEE. The CDR3 DNA reads TGTGCCAGCAGCGTGCACGTGAACACTGAAGCTTTCTTT. Translation gives CASSVHVNTEAFF.

J is TRBJ2-5 and V is TRBV24-1; the match to TRBD1 covers 7 bases. CDR3 length: 15 amino acids. Germline V gene data show CDR1 as KGHDR and CDR2 as SFDVKD. The V segment lost 4 bases and the J segment 5 bases; nucleotides outside the gene matches: 9. CDR3 sequence (DNA): TGTGCCACCAGTGACTCGGACAGGACCGGGGAGACCCAGTACTTC. The encoded protein is CATSDSDRTGETQYF.